These T cell receptor beta chains were read from a single sample in a study of OX40 agonist ivuxolimab in advanced cancers. The assay was immunoSEQ multiplex PCR, and TCRdb's table has in-frame clones only and misses some. The profile covers nearly 70,000 clones, with about 84% appearing a single time and roughly 6.1% taken by the ten largest. Specimen: CD4+ or CD8+ T cells sorted from blood, collected in a trial of the OX40 agonist ivuxolimab. The receptors originated from an adult with an advanced solid tumor such as melanoma, head and neck, liver or kidney cancer. The CDR3 runs from the conserved cysteine through the conserved F or W. The D gene is left open where the match is weak. Only part of the rows carry a size: once, few, many, or a class if the clone is expanded.

j_call clone_size v_call d_call cdr3_nt cdr3_aa
TRBJ2-3 . TRBV4-1 TRBD2 TGCGCCAGCAGCCCGCAGGTGACCGGGAGGGAAACAGATACGCAGTATTTT CASSPQVTGRETDTQYF
TRBJ2-5 . TRBV18 TRBD1 TGTGCCAGCTCATCCGGGACAGGGGCCCAAGAGACCCAGTACTTC CASSSGTGAQETQYF
TRBJ2-2 . TRBV5-4 . TGTGCCACCGGCACCCCCCAGGGTGTGTCCGGGGAGCTGTTTTTT CATGTPQGVSGELFF
TRBJ2-3 . TRBV7-9 . TGTGCCAGCAGCGGTTGGACAGATACGCAGTATTTT CASSGWTDTQYF
TRBJ2-7 . TRBV9 . TGTGCCAGCAGTGGTGACGGTTACGAGCAGTACTTC CASSGDGYEQYF
TRBJ2-1 . TRBV10-3 . TGTGCCATCAGTGAGTTCGGGGGTAGCTCCTACAATGAGCAGTTCTTC CAISEFGGSSYNEQFF
TRBJ1-2 . TRBV28 . TGTGCCAGCCGGGACGGGTTCCTCTATGGCTACACCTTC CASRDGFLYGYTF
TRBJ2-7 . TRBV18 TRBD2 TGTGCCAGCTCATCGGGACTAGCGACGACCATCCCTTACGAGCAGTACTTC CASSSGLATTIPYEQYF
TRBJ2-7 once TRBV4-1 TRBD1 TGCGCCAGCAGCCATGTGGGACAGGGGAACGAGCAGTACTTC CASSHVGQGNEQYF
TRBJ2-7 . TRBV28 . TGTGCCAGCAGTTCCAGGACCGAGCAGTACTTC CASSSRTEQYF
TRBJ2-2 . TRBV5-1 . TGCGCCAGCCGCCCTGGGGTTGACGACACCGGGGAGCTGTTTTTT CASRPGVDDTGELFF
TRBJ2-1 . TRBV29-1 TRBD1 TGCAGCGTTGAAGACAGGGGGAATGAGCAGTTCTTC CSVEDRGNEQFF
TRBJ2-5 . TRBV12-5 . TGTGCTAGTGGTTTGAGGAAGACCCAGTACTTC CASGLRKTQYF
TRBJ1-1 . TRBV25-1 TRBD1 TGTGCCAGCAGTGAATCCCTCAATCCCTCCAGGGGGGCTTTCTTT CASSESLNPSRGAFF
TRBJ2-7 . TRBV18 TRBD2 TGTGCCAGCTCATTTAGCGGGGCCGAAATCTACGAGCAGTACTTC CASSFSGAEIYEQYF
TRBJ2-7 . TRBV10-3 . TGTGCCATCAGGGTCGACTCTACCTCCTACGAGCAGTACTTC CAIRVDSTSYEQYF
TRBJ2-7 . TRBV20-1 . TGCAGTGCTAGAACAGGAAACGAGCAGTACTTC CSARTGNEQYF
TRBJ2-1 . TRBV7-2 . TGTGCCAGCAGCTTACTCCCGGGCTACAATGAGCAGTTCTTC CASSLLPGYNEQFF
TRBJ2-2 . TRBV11-1 . TGTGCCAGCAGCGCGGCGGACCTCACCGGGGAGCTGTTTTTT CASSAADLTGELFF
TRBJ1-1 . TRBV6-5 . TGTGCCAGCAGGCTGGGCAGGAACACTGAAGCTTTCTTT CASRLGRNTEAFF
TRBJ2-2 . TRBV5-1 . TGCGCCAGCAGCTTGACGTCAGGGGAGACCGGGGAGCTGTTTTTT CASSLTSGETGELFF
TRBJ2-2 . TRBV10-3 TRBD1 TGTGCCATCAGTGAGGCGGGGACAGGGATCACCGGGGAGCTGTTTTTT CAISEAGTGITGELFF
TRBJ1-5 . TRBV7-3 . TGTGCCAGCAGCGCTGGACCCAATCAGCCCCAGCATTTT CASSAGPNQPQHF